This TCR beta chain was obtained from a study of T-cell memory formation after mild COVID-19. In the study overall: Clustering of TCRs was largely donor specific.

Study outcomes and limitations: There was no confirmation that second-wave clones peaking on day 37 were SARS-CoV-2 specific. The appearance of some responding clones in pre-infection memory suggested that cross-reactive memory joined. Contracting CD8+ clones were enriched in EMRA, CD4+ mainly in CM and EM.

Turning to this clonotype: Its antigen is unknown.

MiXCR, applied by TCRdb to the 5' RACE reads, yields one record per CDR3 protein. The repertoire includes a few hundred thousand distinct CDR3 sequences, approximately 10% of them detected once, and roughly 21% sits in the top ten. J lost 7 bases, V lost 1 base, and 4 bases had no gene match. CDR1 and CDR2 from the germline V gene are MGHRA and YSYEKL. This CDR3 comprises 16 residues. Sequencing was performed on PBMCs or a T cell subset sorted from them (not recorded which). J is TRBJ2-1 and V is TRBV4-1; TRBD2 matches at 13 bases. This clonotype was obtained from a man younger than 35 who had mild COVID-19 (a few samples of this study predate the infection). Cell type and time point are not known. The CDR3 DNA reads TGCGCCAGCAGCCAAGTTAGGACTAGCGGGGGTAATGAGCAGTTCTTC. Translated, it gives CASSQVRTSGGNEQFF.